The T cell receptor beta chain described here comes from a study of OX40 agonist ivuxolimab in advanced cancers. About the study: The study treated patients with ivuxolimab, an agonistic anti-OX40 (CD134) antibody. The study, taken as a whole, reports: There were, on average, more expanded clones in CD8+ T cells than in CD4+. Some patients without response likewise showed low normalized clonal expansion. Dosing at 0.1 to 3.0 mg/kg was accompanied by clonal expansion of CD4+ and CD8+ blood T cells by week 6.

Trimming shortened V by 4 bases and J by 6 bases, and 9 bases separated the two germline ends. The length of the CDR3 is 12 residues. CDR1 is PRHDT and CDR2 is FYEKMQ in the germline V gene (reference sequence). For this clone: Its antigen is undetermined.

The assay was immunoSEQ multiplex PCR, and TCRdb's table has in-frame clones only and misses some. The sample shows 50,000 or so clones, 80% to 95% of them seen only once. The chain combines TRBV13 with TRBJ1-2; D unresolved. This specimen was CD4+ or CD8+ T cells sorted from blood, taken in a trial of the OX40 agonist ivuxolimab. This receptor was obtained from an adult with an advanced solid tumor such as melanoma, head and neck, liver or kidney cancer. CDR3 loop: CASSSVADGYTF. The CDR3 DNA reads as TGTGCCAGCAGCTCGGTGGCGGATGGCTACACCTTC.